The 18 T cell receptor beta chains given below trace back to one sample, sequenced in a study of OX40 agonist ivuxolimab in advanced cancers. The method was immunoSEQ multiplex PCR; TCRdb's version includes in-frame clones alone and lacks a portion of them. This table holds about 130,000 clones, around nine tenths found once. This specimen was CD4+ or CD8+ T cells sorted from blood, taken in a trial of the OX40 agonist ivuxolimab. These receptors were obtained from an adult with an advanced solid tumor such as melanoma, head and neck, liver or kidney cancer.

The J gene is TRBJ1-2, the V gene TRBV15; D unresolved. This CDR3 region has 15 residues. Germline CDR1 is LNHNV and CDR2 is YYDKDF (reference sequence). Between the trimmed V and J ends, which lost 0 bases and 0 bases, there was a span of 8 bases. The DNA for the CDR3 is TGTGCCACCAGCAGAGATCTCATCGCTAACTATGGCTACACCTTC. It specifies CATSRDLIANYGYTF.

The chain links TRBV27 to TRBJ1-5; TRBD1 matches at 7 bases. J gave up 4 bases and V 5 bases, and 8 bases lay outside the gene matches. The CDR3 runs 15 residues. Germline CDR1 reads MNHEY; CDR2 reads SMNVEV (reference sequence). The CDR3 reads CASSPTLTGNQPQHF. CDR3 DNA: TGTGCCAGCAGTCCCACCCTGACAGGGAATCAGCCCCAGCATTTT.

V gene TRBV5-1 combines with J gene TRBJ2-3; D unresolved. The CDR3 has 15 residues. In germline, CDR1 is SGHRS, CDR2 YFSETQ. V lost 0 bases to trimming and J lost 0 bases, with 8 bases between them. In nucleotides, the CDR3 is TGCGCCAGCAGCTTGGTTTCGGTTAGCACAGATACGCAGTATTTT. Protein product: CASSLVSVSTDTQYF.

Here the CDR3 DNA reads TGTGCCAGCAGCTTAATGGGGCAGGGGGGCACAGATACGCAGTATTTT. Translation gives CASSLMGQGGTDTQYF. The chain is built from TRBV7-2 and TRBJ2-3, with 7 bases identical to TRBD1. The ends lost 2 bases at V and 1 base at J; junction bases unmatched: 6. The CDR3 extends over 16 amino acids. Germline V gene sequence: CDR1 SGHTA, CDR2 FQGNSA.

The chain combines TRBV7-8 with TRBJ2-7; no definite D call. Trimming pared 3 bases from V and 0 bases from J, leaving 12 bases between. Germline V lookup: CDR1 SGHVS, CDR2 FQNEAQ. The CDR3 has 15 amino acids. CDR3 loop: CASSFFTFSSYEQYF. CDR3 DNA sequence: TGTGCCAGCAGCTTTTTCACCTTCTCCTCCTACGAGCAGTACTTC.

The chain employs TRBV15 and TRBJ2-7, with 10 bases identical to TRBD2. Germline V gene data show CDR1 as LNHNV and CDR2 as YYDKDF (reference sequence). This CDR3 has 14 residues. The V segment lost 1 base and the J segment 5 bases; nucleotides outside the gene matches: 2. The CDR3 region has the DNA TGTGCCACCAGCAGAGCTCTAGCGGGAGACGAGCAGTACTTC. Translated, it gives CATSRALAGDEQYF.

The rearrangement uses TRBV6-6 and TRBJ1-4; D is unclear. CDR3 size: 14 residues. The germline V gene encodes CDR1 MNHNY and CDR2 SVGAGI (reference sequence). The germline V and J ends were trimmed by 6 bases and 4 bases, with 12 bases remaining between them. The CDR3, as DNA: TGTGCCAGCAGGCCATCCGTCGTTAATGAAAAACTGTTTTTT. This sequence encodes CASRPSVVNEKLFF.

The CDR3 DNA reads TGTGCCAGCAGCTTAGTGGGACAGGGACCTTTAAACACTGAAGCTTTCTTT. Its translation is CASSLVGQGPLNTEAFF. The chain recombines TRBV7-3 with TRBJ1-1; 9 nucleotides line up with TRBD1. The CDR3 is made up of 17 amino acids. CDR1 is SGHTA, CDR2 FQGTGA, per germline. V was pared by 2 bases and J by 2 bases, with 9 bases of the junction left unmatched.

The CDR3: CASSHRYGAAEQFF. For the CDR3, the DNA is TGTGCCAGCAGCCATCGGTACGGAGCTGCTGAGCAGTTCTTC. The chain combines TRBV14 with TRBJ2-1; D ambiguous. CDR1 is SGHDN and CDR2 is FVKESK in the germline V gene. Trimming removed 3 bases from V and 9 bases from J, with 15 bases in between. CDR3 size: 14 residues.

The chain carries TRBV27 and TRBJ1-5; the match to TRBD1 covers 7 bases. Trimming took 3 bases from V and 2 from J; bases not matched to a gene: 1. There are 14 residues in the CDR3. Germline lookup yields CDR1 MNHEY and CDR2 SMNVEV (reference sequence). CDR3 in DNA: TGTGCCAGCAGTTTCGGGACAGGCAATCAGCCCCAGCATTTT. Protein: CASSFGTGNQPQHF.

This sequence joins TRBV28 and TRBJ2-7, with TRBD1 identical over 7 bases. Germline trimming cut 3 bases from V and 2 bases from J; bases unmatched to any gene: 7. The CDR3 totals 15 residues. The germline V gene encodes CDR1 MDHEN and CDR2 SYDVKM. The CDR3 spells CASSFGQGVTYEQYF. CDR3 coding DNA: TGTGCCAGCAGTTTTGGGCAGGGGGTAACCTACGAGCAGTACTTC. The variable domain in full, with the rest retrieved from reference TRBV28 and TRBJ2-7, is DVKVTQSSRYLVKRTGEKVFLECVQDMDHENMFWYRQDPGLGLRLIYFSYDVKMKEKGDIPEGYSVSREKKERFSLILESASTNQTSMYLCASSFGQGVTYEQYFGPGTRLTVT.

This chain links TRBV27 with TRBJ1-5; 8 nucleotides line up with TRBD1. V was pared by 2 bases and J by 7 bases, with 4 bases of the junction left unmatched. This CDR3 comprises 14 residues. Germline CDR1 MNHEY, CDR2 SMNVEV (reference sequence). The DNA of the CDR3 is TGTGCCAGCAGTTTACGACAGGGGTGGCAGCCCCAGCATTTT. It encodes CASSLRQGWQPQHF.

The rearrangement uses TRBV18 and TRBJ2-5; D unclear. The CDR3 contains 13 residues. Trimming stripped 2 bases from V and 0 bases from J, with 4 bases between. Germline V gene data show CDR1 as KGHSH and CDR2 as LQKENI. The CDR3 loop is CASSPGHQETQYF. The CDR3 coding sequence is TGTGCCAGCTCACCAGGACACCAAGAGACCCAGTACTTC.

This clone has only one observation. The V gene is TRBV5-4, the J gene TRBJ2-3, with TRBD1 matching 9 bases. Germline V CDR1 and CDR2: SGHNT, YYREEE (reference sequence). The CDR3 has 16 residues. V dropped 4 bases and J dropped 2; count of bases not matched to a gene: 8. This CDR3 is CASSPPTGGYTDTQYF. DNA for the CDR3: TGTGCCAGCAGCCCTCCGACAGGGGGTTACACAGATACGCAGTATTTT.

The CDR3 sequence is CASSLSEGNIQYF. The CDR3 bases are TGTGCCAGCAGCTTATCGGAGGGAAACATTCAGTACTTC. The V and J genes are TRBV11-2 and TRBJ2-4; TRBD2 might be the D (6 bases). Germline CDR1 is SGHAT and CDR2 is FQNNGV. Trimming pared 2 bases from V and 6 bases from J, leaving 8 bases between. The CDR3 loop spans 13 amino acids.

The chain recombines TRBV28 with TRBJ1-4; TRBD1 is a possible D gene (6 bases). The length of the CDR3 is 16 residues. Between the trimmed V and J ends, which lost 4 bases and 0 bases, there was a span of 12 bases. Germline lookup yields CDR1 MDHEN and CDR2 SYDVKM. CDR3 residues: CASSSWTVATNEKLFF. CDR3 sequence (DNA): TGTGCCAGCAGTTCCTGGACAGTCGCAACTAATGAAAAACTGTTTTTT.

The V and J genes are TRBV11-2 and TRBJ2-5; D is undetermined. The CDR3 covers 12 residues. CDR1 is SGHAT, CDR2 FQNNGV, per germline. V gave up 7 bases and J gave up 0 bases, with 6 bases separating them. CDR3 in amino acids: CASTLYQETQYF. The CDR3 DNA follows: TGTGCCAGCACCCTGTACCAAGAGACCCAGTACTTC. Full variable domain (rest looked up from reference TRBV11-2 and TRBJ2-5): EAGVAQSPRYKIIEKRQSVAFWCNPISGHATLYWYQQILGQGPKLLIQFQNNGVVDDSQLPKDRFSAERLKGVDSTLKIQPAKLEDSAVYLCASTLYQETQYFGPGTRLLVL.

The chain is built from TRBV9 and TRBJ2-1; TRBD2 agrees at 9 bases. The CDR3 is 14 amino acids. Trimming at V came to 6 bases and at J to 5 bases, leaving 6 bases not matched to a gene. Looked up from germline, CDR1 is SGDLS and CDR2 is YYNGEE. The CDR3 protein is CASTATSGNNEQFF. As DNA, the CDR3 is TGTGCCAGCACGGCGACTAGCGGCAACAATGAGCAGTTCTTC.